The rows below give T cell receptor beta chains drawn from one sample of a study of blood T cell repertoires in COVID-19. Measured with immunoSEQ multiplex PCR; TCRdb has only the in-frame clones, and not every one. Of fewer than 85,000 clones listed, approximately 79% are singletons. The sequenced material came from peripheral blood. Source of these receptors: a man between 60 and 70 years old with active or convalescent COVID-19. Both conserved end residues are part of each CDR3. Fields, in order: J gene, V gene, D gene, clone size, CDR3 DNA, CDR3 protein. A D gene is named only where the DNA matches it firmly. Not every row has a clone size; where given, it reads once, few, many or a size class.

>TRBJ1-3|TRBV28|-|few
TGTGCCAGCAGTTTACAGGGATCTGGAAACACCATATATTTT
CASSLQGSGNTIYF
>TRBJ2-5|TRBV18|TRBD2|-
TGTGCCAGCTCTGGACTAGCGCATCAAGAGACCCAGTACTTC
CASSGLAHQETQYF
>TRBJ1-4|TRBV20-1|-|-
TGCAGTGCCATTAGTCTAGAAAAACTGTTTTTT
CSAISLEKLFF
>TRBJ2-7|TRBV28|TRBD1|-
TGTGCCAGCAGTTTGCTCCCGGGACAGGGGGCGTACGAGCAGTACTTC
CASSLLPGQGAYEQYF
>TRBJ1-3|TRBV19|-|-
TGTGCCAGTAGGACGGGACTTTCGAGCTCTGGAAACACCATATATTTT
CASRTGLSSSGNTIYF
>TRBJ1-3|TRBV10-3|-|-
TGTGCCACCAAATCACCTCCAAAAGACAGGACCCGAAACACCATATATTTT
CATKSPPKDRTRNTIYF
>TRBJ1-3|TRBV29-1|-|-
TGCAGCGTTCTCACAGCCACTGGAAACACCATATATTTT
CSVLTATGNTIYF
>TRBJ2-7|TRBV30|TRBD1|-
TGTGCCTGGAGTGCTCGGACAGGAAAAACCTACGAGCAGTACTTC
CAWSARTGKTYEQYF
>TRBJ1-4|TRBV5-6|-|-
TGTGCCAGCAGCTTGTCAGCAACTAATGAAAAACTGTTTTTT
CASSLSATNEKLFF
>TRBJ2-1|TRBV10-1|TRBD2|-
TGCGCCAGCAGTGAATTACTAGCGGGGCCCTACAATGAGCAGTTCTTC
CASSELLAGPYNEQFF
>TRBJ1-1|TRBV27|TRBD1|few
TGTGCCAGCAGCCCCAGGGACAGGGGAAAAGCTTTCTTT
CASSPRDRGKAFF
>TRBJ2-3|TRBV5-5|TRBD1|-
TGTGCCAGCAGATATTGGGACAGCAACACAGATACGCAGTATTTT
CASRYWDSNTDTQYF
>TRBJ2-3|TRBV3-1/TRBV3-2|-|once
TGTGCCAGCAGCCATGGCGGGGGCTGGGACACAGATACGCAGTATTTT
CASSHGGGWDTDTQYF
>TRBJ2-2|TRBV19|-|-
TGTGCCAGTAGTTTGGCAGGCAGAACCGGGGAGCTGTTTTTT
CASSLAGRTGELFF
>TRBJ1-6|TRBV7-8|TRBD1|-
TGTGCCAGCAGCCCCTGGACAGGCGCGAGCTCCTATAATTCACCCCTCCACTTT
CASSPWTGASSYNSPLHF
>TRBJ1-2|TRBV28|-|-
TGTGCCAGCAGCCCACGGGGGGAGGTAAACTATGGCTACACCTTC
CASSPRGEVNYGYTF
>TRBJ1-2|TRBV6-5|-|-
TGTGCCAGCAGTTACGCCGACAGGTTAAATGGCTACACCTTC
CASSYADRLNGYTF
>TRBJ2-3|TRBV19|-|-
TGTGCCAGTAGGCCCAGCGTGGCAGATACGCAGTATTTT
CASRPSVADTQYF
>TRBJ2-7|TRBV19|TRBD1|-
TGTGCCAGTAGTATGCCTTCAGGGGGTTCTCGGAACGAGCAGTACTTC
CASSMPSGGSRNEQYF
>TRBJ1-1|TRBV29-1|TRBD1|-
TGCAGCGTTGAAGGGGGACAGGGAGCTTTCTTT
CSVEGGQGAFF
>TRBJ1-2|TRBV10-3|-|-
TGTGCCATCAGTGAGTCAGGACAGAACTATGGCTACACCTTC
CAISESGQNYGYTF
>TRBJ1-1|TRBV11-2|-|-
TGTGCCAGCAGCTTAGGAGTAGGGGGGAACACTGAAGCTTTCTTT
CASSLGVGGNTEAFF
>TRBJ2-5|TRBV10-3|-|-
TGTGCCATCAGGGACGGGACAAGTAAAGAGACCCAGTACTTC
CAIRDGTSKETQYF
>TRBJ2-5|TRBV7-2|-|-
TGTGCCAGCAGCTCTAACTTAGTCGGGGAGACCCAGTACTTC
CASSSNLVGETQYF
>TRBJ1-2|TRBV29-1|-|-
TGCAGCGTTGATAGGAGTAACTATGGCTACACCTTC
CSVDRSNYGYTF
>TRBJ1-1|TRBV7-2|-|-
TGTGCCAGCAGCCCTCCCCCGGGACATCGCGGCAACACTGAAGCTTTCTTT
CASSPPPGHRGNTEAFF
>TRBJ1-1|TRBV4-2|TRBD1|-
TGTGCCAGCAGCCAAACCGGGACAGGGGACACTGAAGCTTTCTTT
CASSQTGTGDTEAFF
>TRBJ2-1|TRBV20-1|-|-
TGCAGTGTTCCAACCCGAGGGGAGCAGTTCTTC
CSVPTRGEQFF
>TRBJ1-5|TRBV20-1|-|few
TGCAGTGCTAGTGCGGAGAATCAGCCCCAGCATTTT
CSASAENQPQHF
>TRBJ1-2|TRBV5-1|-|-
TGCGCCAGCAGCTTGTCGGACCCAGGGAACTATGGCTACACCTTC
CASSLSDPGNYGYTF
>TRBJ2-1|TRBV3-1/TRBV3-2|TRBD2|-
TGTGCCAGCAGCCAAGCTGGTGGCGGGGGGACTGAGCAGTTCTTC
CASSQAGGGGTEQFF
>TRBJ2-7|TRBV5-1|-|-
TGCGCCAGCAGTGCCCCCACAGGGTCTTACCACGAGCAGTACTTC
CASSAPTGSYHEQYF
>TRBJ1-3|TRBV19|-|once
TGTGCCAGTAGTATACAGGGGCGAGGAAACACCATATATTTT
CASSIQGRGNTIYF
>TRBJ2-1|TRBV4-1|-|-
TGCGCCAGCAGCCAACCCCAGGGTATTCCAGGCAATGAGCAGTTCTTC
CASSQPQGIPGNEQFF
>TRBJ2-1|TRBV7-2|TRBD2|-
TGTGCCAGCAGCTTAGGACTAGCGAGGGAGCAGTTCTTC
CASSLGLAREQFF
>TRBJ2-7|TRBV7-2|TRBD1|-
TGTGCCAGCAGCTTAGAAGGGACAGCAGGTTACGAGCAGTACTTC
CASSLEGTAGYEQYF
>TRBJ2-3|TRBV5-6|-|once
TGTGCCAGCAGCTTGAAGGGGGAAGATACGCAGTATTTT
CASSLKGEDTQYF
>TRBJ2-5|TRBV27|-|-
TGTGCCAGCAGTTTAGACAGGAGCCAAGAGACCCAGTACTTC
CASSLDRSQETQYF
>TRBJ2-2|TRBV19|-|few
TGTGCCAGTAGTATAGGGACAGCGAACACCGGGGAGCTGTTTTTT
CASSIGTANTGELFF
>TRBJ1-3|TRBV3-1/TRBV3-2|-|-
TGTGCCAGCAGCCAAGACGGCTCTGGAAACACCATATATTTT
CASSQDGSGNTIYF
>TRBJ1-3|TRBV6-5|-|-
TGTGCCAGCAGGCGGACAGAGGGAAACACCATATATTTT
CASRRTEGNTIYF
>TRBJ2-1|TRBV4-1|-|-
TGCGCCAGCAGCCAAGGAGTCGAGCAGTTCTTC
CASSQGVEQFF